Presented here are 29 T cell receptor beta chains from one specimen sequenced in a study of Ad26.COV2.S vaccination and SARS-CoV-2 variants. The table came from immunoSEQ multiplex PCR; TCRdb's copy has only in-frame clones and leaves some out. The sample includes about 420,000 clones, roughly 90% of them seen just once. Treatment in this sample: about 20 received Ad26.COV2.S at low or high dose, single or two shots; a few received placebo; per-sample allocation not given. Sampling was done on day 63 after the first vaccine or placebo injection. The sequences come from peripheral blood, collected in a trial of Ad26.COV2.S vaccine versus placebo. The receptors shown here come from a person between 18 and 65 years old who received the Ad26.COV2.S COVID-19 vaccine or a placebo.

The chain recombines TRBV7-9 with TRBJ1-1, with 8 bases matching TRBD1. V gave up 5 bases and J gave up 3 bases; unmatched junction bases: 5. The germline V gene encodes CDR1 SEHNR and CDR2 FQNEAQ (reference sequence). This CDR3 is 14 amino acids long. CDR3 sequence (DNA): TGTGCCAGCAGCCGGCAGGGGGCCTACACTGAAGCTTTCTTT. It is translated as CASSRQGAYTEAFF.

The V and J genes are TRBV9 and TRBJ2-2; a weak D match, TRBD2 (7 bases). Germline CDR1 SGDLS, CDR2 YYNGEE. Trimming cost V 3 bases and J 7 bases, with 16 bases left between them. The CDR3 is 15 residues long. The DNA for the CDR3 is TGTGCCAGCAGCGCCGGAGGGGGGGCAGTCGGGGAGCTGTTTTTT. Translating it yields CASSAGGGAVGELFF.

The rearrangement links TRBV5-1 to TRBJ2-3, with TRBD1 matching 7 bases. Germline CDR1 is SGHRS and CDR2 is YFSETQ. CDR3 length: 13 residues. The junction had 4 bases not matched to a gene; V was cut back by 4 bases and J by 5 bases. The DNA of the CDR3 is TGCGCCAGCAGCGAGGGGGCAGAAGATACGCAGTATTTT. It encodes CASSEGAEDTQYF.

This CDR3 is CASSTSRGETQYF. The CDR3 bases are TGTGCCAGCAGCACGTCCAGAGGTGAGACCCAGTACTTC. The chain recombines TRBV25-1 with TRBJ2-5, with D hard to call. Germline CDR1 and CDR2: MGHDK and SYGVNS. CDR3 length: 13 residues. The V end lost 6 bases, the J end lost 5 bases, and 13 bases lay between the germline ends.

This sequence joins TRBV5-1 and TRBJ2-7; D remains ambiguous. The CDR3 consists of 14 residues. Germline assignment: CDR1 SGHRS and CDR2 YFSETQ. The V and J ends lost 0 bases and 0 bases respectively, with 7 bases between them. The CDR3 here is CASSLVSDSYEQYF. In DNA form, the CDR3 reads TGCGCCAGCAGCTTGGTTTCGGACTCCTACGAGCAGTACTTC.

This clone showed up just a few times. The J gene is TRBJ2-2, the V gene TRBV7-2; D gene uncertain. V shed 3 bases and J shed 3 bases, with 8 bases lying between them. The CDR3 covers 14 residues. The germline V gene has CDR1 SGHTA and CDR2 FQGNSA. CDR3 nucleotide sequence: TGTGCCAGCAGCTTTCGGTGGGACACCGGGGAGCTGTTTTTT. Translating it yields CASSFRWDTGELFF.

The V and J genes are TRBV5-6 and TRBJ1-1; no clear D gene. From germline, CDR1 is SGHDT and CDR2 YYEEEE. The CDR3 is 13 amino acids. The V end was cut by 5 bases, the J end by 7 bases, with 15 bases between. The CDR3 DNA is TGTGCCAGCAGTCATCCAGGAACCATTGAAGCTTTCTTT. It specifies CASSHPGTIEAFF. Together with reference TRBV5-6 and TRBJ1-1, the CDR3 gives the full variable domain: DAGVTQSPTHLIKTRGQQVTLRCSPKSGHDTVSWYQQALGQGPQFIFQYYEEEERQRGNFPDRFSGHQFPNYSSELNVNALLLGDSALYLCASSHPGTIEAFFGQGTRLTVV.

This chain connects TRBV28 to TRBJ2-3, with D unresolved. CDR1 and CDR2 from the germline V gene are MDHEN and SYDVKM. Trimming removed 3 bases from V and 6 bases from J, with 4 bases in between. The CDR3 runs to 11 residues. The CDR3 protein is CASSLLDTQYF. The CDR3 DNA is TGTGCCAGCAGTTTGTTGGATACGCAGTATTTT.

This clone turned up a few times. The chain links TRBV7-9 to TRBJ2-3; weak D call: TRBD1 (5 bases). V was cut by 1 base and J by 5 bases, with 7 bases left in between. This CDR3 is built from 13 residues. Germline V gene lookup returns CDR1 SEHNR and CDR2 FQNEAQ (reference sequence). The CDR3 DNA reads TGTGCCAGCAGCTTAGGCAGGGAAGATACGCAGTATTTT. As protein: CASSLGREDTQYF.

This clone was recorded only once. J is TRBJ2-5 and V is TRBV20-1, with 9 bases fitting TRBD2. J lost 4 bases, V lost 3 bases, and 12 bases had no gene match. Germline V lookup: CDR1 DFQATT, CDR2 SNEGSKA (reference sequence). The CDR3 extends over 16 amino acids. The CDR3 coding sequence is TGCAGTGCTAGTCTCCTCCAAGGCGGGGGGGGAGAGACCCAGTACTTC. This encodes CSASLLQGGGGETQYF.

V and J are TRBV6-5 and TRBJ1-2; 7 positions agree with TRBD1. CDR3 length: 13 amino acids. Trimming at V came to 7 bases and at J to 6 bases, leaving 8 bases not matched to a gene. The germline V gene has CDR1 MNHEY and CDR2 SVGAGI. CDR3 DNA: TGTGCCAGCACGCGGGGGGACAGTGATGGCTACACCTTC. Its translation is CASTRGDSDGYTF.

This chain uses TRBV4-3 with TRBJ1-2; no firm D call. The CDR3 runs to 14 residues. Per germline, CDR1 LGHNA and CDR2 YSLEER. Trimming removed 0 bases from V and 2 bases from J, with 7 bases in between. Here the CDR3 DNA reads TGCGCCAGCAGCCAAGACAGGATGAACTATGGCTACACCTTC. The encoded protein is CASSQDRMNYGYTF.

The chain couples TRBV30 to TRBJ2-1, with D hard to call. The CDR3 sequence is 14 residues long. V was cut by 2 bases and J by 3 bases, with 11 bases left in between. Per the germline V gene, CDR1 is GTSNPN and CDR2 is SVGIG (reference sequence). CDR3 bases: TGTGCCTGGAGTACAGACACGTTCTACAATGAGCAGTTCTTC. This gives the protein CAWSTDTFYNEQFF. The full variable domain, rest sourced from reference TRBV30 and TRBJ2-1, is SQTIHQWPATLVQPVGSPLSLECTVEGTSNPNLYWYRQAAGRGLQLLFYSVGIGQISSEVPQNLSASRPQDRQFILSSKKLLLSDSGFYLCAWSTDTFYNEQFFGPGTRLTVL.

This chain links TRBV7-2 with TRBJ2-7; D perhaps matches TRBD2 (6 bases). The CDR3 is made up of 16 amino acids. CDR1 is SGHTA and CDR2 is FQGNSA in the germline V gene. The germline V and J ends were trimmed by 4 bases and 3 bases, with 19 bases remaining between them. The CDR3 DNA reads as TGTGCCAGCAGCTCAACTGGGACTCCTTCCTTCTACGAGCAGTACTTC. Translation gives CASSSTGTPSFYEQYF.

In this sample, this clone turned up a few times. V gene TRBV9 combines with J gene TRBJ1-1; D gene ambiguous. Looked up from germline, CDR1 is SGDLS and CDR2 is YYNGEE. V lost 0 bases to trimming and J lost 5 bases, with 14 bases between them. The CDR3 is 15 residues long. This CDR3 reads CASSVDPGPGTEAFF. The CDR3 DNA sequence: TGTGCCAGCAGCGTAGATCCAGGCCCGGGAACTGAAGCTTTCTTT.

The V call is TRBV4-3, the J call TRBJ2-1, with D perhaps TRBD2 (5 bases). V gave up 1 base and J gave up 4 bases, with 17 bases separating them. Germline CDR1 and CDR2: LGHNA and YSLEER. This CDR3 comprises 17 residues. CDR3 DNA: TGCGCCAGCAGCCAAGGCCTGGGGAGTCAAGTATACAATGAGCAGTTCTTC. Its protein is CASSQGLGSQVYNEQFF.

The CDR3 loop is CASRREGKAFF. The CDR3 region has the DNA TGTGCCAGCAGGAGGGAGGGAAAAGCTTTCTTT. The rearrangement uses TRBV6-5 and TRBJ1-1; unclear D gene. This CDR3 is built from 11 residues. Trimming shortened V by 6 bases and J by 9 bases, and 11 bases separated the two germline ends. Per germline, CDR1 MNHEY and CDR2 SVGAGI.

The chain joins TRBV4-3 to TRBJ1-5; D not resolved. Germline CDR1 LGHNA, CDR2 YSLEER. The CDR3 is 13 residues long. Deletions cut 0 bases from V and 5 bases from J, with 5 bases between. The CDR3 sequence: CASSQDWDQPQHF. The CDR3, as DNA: TGCGCCAGCAGCCAAGATTGGGATCAGCCCCAGCATTTT.

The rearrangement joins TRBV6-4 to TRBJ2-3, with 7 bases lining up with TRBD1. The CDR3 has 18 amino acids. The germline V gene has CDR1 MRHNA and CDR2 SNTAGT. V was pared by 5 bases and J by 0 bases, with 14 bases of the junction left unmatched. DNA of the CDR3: TGTGCCAGCAGTCACGCAAACACAGGGGCCGCAAGCACAGATACGCAGTATTTT. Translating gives CASSHANTGAASTDTQYF.

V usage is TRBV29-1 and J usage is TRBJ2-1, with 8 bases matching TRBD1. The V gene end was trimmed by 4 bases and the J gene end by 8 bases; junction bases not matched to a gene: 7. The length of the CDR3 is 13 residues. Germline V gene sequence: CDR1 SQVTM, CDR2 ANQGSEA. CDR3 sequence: CSVVRTGLDEQFF. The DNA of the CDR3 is TGCAGCGTTGTGCGGACAGGGCTCGATGAGCAGTTCTTC.

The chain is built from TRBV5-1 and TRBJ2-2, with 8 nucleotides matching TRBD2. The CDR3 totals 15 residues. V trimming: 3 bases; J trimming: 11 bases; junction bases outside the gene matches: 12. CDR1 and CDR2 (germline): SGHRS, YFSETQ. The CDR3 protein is CASSYTGTRGGELFF. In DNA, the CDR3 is TGCGCCAGCAGCTACACCGGGACTAGAGGGGGTGAGCTGTTTTTT.

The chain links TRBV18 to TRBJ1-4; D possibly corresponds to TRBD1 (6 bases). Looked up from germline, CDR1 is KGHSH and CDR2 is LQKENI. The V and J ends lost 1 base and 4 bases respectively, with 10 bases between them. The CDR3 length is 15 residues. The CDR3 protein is CASSPRTAGNEKLFF. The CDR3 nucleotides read TGTGCCAGCTCACCACGGACAGCCGGTAATGAAAAACTGTTTTTT.

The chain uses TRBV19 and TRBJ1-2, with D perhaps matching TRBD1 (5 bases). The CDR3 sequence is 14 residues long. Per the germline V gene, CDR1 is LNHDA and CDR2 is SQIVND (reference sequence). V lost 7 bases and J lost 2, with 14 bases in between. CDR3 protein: CASTLTRGNYGYTF. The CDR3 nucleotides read TGTGCCAGTACCCTAACCCGGGGGAACTATGGCTACACCTTC.

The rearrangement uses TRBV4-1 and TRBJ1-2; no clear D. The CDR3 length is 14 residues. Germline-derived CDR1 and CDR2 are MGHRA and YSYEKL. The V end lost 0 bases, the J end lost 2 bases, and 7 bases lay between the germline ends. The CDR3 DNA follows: TGCGCCAGCAGCCAAGAACCGGAAAACTATGGCTACACCTTC. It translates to CASSQEPENYGYTF.

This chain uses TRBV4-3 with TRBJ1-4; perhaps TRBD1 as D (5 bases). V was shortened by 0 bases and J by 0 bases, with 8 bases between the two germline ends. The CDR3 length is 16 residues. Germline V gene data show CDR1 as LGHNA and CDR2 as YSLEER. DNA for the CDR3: TGCGCCAGCAGCCAAGATTGGGGGGCAACTAATGAAAAACTGTTTTTT. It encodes CASSQDWGATNEKLFF.

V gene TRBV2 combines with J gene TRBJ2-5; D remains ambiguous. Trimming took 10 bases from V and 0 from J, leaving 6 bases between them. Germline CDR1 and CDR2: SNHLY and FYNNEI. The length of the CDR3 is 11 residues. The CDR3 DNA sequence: TGTGCCACCAAGTACCAAGAGACCCAGTACTTC. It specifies CATKYQETQYF.

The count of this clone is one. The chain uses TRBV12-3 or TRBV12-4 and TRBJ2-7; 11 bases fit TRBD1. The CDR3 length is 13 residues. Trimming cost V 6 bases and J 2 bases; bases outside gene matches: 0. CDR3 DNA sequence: TGTGCCAGCAGGGGACAGGGGGCCTACGAGCAGTACTTC. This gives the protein CASRGQGAYEQYF.

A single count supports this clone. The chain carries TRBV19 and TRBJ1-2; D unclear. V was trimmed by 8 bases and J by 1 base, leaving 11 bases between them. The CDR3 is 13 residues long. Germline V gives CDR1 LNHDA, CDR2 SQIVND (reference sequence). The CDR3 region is CASGNGVNYGYTF. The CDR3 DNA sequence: TGTGCCAGTGGAAACGGGGTTAACTATGGCTACACCTTC.

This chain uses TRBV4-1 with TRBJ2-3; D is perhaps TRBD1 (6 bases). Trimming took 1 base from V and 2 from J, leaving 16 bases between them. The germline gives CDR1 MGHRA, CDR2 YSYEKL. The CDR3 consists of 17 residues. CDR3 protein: CASSQADGTPTTDTQYF. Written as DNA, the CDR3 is TGCGCCAGCAGCCAAGCCGACGGGACACCTACCACAGATACGCAGTATTTT.